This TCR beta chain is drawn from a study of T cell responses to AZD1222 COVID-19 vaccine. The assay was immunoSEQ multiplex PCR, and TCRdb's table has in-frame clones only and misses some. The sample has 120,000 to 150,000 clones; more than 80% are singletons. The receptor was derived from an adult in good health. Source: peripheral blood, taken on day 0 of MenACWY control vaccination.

The CDR3 is CASNDGGPSSYNSPLHF. The CDR3 bases are TGTGCCAGCAACGACGGGGGCCCCAGCTCCTATAATTCACCCCTCCACTTT. The chain uses TRBV5-4 and TRBJ1-6; D is possibly TRBD1 (6 bases). V was shortened by 6 bases and J by 0 bases, with 16 bases between the two germline ends. Germline V gives CDR1 SGHNT, CDR2 YYREEE (reference sequence). This CDR3 has 17 amino acids.